One sample yielded the 26 T cell receptor beta chains listed below, sequenced in a study of identical twins. MiXCR, applied by TCRdb to the 5' RACE reads, yields one record per CDR3 protein. This sample has roughly 1.6 million distinct CDR3 sequences, with roughly 35% found just once. The sequenced sample consisted of cord blood. The source is a newborn girl in good health.

The DNA for the CDR3 is TGCAGCGGATTACTCGGTGGTACTGAAGCTTTCTTT. Residues: CSGLLGGTEAFF. The genes are TRBV20-1 and TRBJ1-1; D gene unclear. The length of the CDR3 is 12 residues. CDR1 DFQATT and CDR2 SNEGSKA come from the germline V gene (reference sequence).

J is TRBJ2-5 and V is TRBV2; D gene uncertain. The end of the DNA fits TRBJ2-7 better, so the J call may be wrong. The CDR3 is made up of 14 amino acids. The germline gives CDR1 SNHLY, CDR2 FYNNEI. CDR3 DNA sequence: TGTGCCAGCAGTGAACCCGGGCGCCCTTACGAGCAGTACTTC. Amino acid sequence: CASSEPGRPYEQYF.

The chain carries TRBV9 and TRBJ1-2, with a weak D call TRBD1 (6 bases). CDR1 is SGDLS, CDR2 YYNGEE, per germline. The CDR3 runs 11 residues. Trimming pared 0 bases from V and 12 bases from J, leaving 9 bases between. Here the CDR3 DNA reads TGTGCCAGCAGCGTAGGATCAGGGGACACCTTC. The encoded protein is CASSVGSGDTF.

The gene calls are TRBV5-1 and TRBJ2-7; D is uncertain. CDR1 and CDR2 (germline): SGHRS, YFSETQ. The V end lost 3 bases, the J end lost 3 bases, and 7 bases lay between the germline ends. The CDR3 is made up of 12 amino acids. In nucleotides, the CDR3 is TGCGCCAGCAGCTCCACCTACTACGAGCAGTACTTC. Its protein is CASSSTYYEQYF. Variable domain in full (rest from reference TRBV5-1 and TRBJ2-7): KAGVTQTPRYLIKTRGQQVTLSCSPISGHRSVSWYQQTPGQGLQFLFEYFSETQRNKGNFPGRFSGRQFSNSRSEMNVSTLELGDSALYLCASSSTYYEQYFGPGTRLTVT.

The chain joins TRBV6-2 or TRBV6-3 to TRBJ2-5; tentatively, D is TRBD2 (5 bases). Germline CDR1 MNHEY, CDR2 SVGEGT. Trimming left V 8 bases short and J 5 bases short, with 24 bases between. CDR3 length equals 16 residues. The CDR3 protein is CASDLTGGGWQETQYF. CDR3 nucleotides: TGTGCCAGCGACCTAACTGGAGGTGGATGGCAGGAGACCCAGTACTTC.

A few counts support this clonotype. The CDR3 DNA sequence: TGTGCCAGCAGTCTGGGGTGGACTAGCGGCAACAATGAGCAGTTCTTC. This encodes CASSLGWTSGNNEQFF. The chain joins TRBV3-1 to TRBJ2-1; 10 bases fit TRBD2. Germline V gene sequence: CDR1 LGHDT, CDR2 YNNKEL (reference sequence). V was clipped by 6 bases and J by 5 bases; unmatched bases: 10. This CDR3 contains 16 residues.

The sample holds many counts of this clonotype. V usage is TRBV7-2 and J usage is TRBJ2-1; 13 nucleotides agree with TRBD2. V shed 5 bases, J shed 5 bases, and the junction held 0 bases outside the gene matches. The CDR3 has 14 residues. Germline V gene data show CDR1 as SGHTA and CDR2 as FQGNSA. CDR3 residues: CASSGTSGNNEQFF. The CDR3, as DNA: TGTGCCAGCAGCGGGACTAGCGGGAACAATGAGCAGTTCTTC.

In its sample, this clonotype was seen many times. The rearrangement joins TRBV2 to TRBJ2-3; D gene unclear. Germline V gene sequence: CDR1 SNHLY, CDR2 FYNNEI. This CDR3 is 10 amino acids long. V lost 8 bases to trimming and J lost 5 bases, with 5 bases between them. The CDR3 nucleotides are TGTGCCAGCGGGATAGATACGCAGTATTTT. It yields the protein CASGIDTQYF.

The chain carries TRBV2 and TRBJ1-2; the D is unclear. The CDR3 totals 12 residues. Germline CDR1 SNHLY, CDR2 FYNNEI. Trimming took 2 bases from V and 3 from J, leaving 4 bases between them. CDR3 in DNA: TGTGCCAGCAGTGAATCCTACTATGGCTACACCTTC. It codes for CASSESYYGYTF.

V is TRBV7-9 and J is TRBJ1-1; 7 bases agree with TRBD1. The CDR3 contains 16 residues. Germline CDR1 is SEHNR and CDR2 is FQNEAQ (reference sequence). The J segment lost 1 base and the V segment lost 5 bases, leaving 10 bases of the junction unmatched. The CDR3 sequence: CASSPRQGVRNTEAFF. The CDR3 DNA follows: TGTGCCAGCAGCCCTCGACAGGGTGTTAGGAACACTGAAGCTTTCTTT.

V gene TRBV20-1 combines with J gene TRBJ1-1, with a weak D call TRBD1 (5 bases). In germline, CDR1 is DFQATT, CDR2 SNEGSKA (reference sequence). Trimming pared 1 base from V and 0 bases from J, leaving 15 bases between. The CDR3 loop spans 16 amino acids. CDR3 nucleotide sequence: TGCAGTGCTAGAGGTGGCCCGGGGCGGCTGAACACTGAAGCTTTCTTT. Its protein is CSARGGPGRLNTEAFF.

This clonotype showed up many times. The chain uses TRBV9 and TRBJ2-5, with 7 bases matching TRBD2. The trim removed 3 bases at V and 2 bases at J, leaving 7 bases unmatched. Germline values: CDR1 SGDLS, CDR2 YYNGEE. CDR3 length: 15 amino acids. The CDR3 is CASSGGLGRQETQYF. The CDR3 nucleotides read TGTGCCAGCAGCGGTGGACTAGGCAGACAAGAGACCCAGTACTTC.

As concerns this clonotype: Since a much larger clone is just one base distant, this may be a read error. This chain uses TRBV18 with TRBJ2-1; 7 bases are a match to TRBD2. With the DNA end fitting TRBJ2-7 better, the J assignment may be wrong. CDR3 size: 16 residues. The germline V gene encodes CDR1 KGHSH and CDR2 LQKENI. The CDR3 loop reads CASSPLGGSSYNEQYF. The CDR3 bases are TGTGCCAGCTCACCCCTGGGCGGGAGCTCCTACAATGAGCAGTACTTC.

The rearrangement links TRBV20-1 to TRBJ2-1; TRBD2 aligns across 7 bases. The J segment lost 4 bases and the V segment lost 5 bases, leaving 11 bases of the junction unmatched. This CDR3 contains 15 residues. CDR1 is DFQATT and CDR2 is SNEGSKA in the germline V gene (reference sequence). CDR3 protein: CSAGASGGPYNEQFF. CDR3 coding DNA: TGCAGTGCTGGGGCTAGCGGAGGGCCGTACAATGAGCAGTTCTTC.

Concerning this clonotype: Just one base apart from a much larger clone, this may be a read error. This sequence joins TRBV27 and TRBJ2-3; D not resolved. CDR1 and CDR2 (germline): MNHEY, SMNVEV (reference sequence). The CDR3 totals 13 residues. For the CDR3, the DNA is TGTGCCGGCAGTCCGCTTCCCACAGATACGCAGTATTTT. Its protein is CAGSPLPTDTQYF.

For the CDR3, the DNA is TGTGCCAGCAGCTACCGTACAGAAAGTGAGCAGTTCTTC. It codes for CASSYRTESEQFF. The rearrangement uses TRBV13 and TRBJ2-1; unclear D gene. Germline lookup yields CDR1 PRHDT and CDR2 FYEKMQ (reference sequence). The ends were cut back, 4 bases at V and 9 bases at J, with 13 bases in the middle. The CDR3 is 13 residues long.

The CDR3, as DNA: TGTGCCAGCAGCTTCGGGGTAGAAGAGACCCAGTACTTC. Protein product: CASSFGVEETQYF. The chain links TRBV5-6 to TRBJ2-5, with a weak D call TRBD2 (5 bases). V was clipped by 2 bases and J by 3 bases, with 8 bases between them. The CDR3 has 13 amino acids. Germline CDR1 reads SGHDT; CDR2 reads YYEEEE. The entire variable domain, with the rest obtained from reference TRBV5-6 and TRBJ2-5, is as follows: DAGVTQSPTHLIKTRGQQVTLRCSPKSGHDTVSWYQQALGQGPQFIFQYYEEEERQRGNFPDRFSGHQFPNYSSELNVNALLLGDSALYLCASSFGVEETQYFGPGTRLLVL.

The rearrangement joins TRBV7-9 to TRBJ1-5; 8 positions agree with TRBD1. Trimming cost V 4 bases and J 4 bases; bases outside gene matches: 6. The germline V gene has CDR1 SEHNR and CDR2 FQNEAQ (reference sequence). The CDR3 has 15 amino acids. The CDR3 bases are TGTGCCAGCAGCTGGGGGGACAGGCCTAATCAGCCCCAGCATTTT. Its translation: CASSWGDRPNQPQHF. Full variable domain (remainder filled in from reference TRBV7-9 and TRBJ1-5): DTGVSQNPRHKITKRGQNVTFRCDPISEHNRLYWYRQTLGQGPEFLTYFQNEAQLEKSRLLSDRFSAERPKGSFSTLEIQRTEQGDSAMYLCASSWGDRPNQPQHFGDGTRLSIL.

The rearrangement uses TRBV20-1 and TRBJ2-7; 10 nucleotides match TRBD2. In germline, CDR1 is DFQATT, CDR2 SNEGSKA (reference sequence). J gave up 7 bases and V 5 bases, and 11 bases lay outside the gene matches. This CDR3 is 14 amino acids long. The chain's CDR3 is CSARKREGQEEQYF. CDR3 in DNA: TGCAGTGCTCGAAAGCGGGAGGGCCAGGAAGAGCAGTACTTC.

This clonotype was detected ten times or more. The chain couples TRBV6-1 to TRBJ2-6; no definite D call. CDR1 and CDR2 (germline): MNHNS, SASEGT. This CDR3 is built from 13 residues. With 9 bases removed from V and 3 bases from J, the gap between germline ends came to 9 bases. The CDR3 here is CASAPLGANVLTF. CDR3 DNA sequence: TGTGCCAGTGCTCCCCTTGGGGCCAACGTCCTGACTTTC.

J is TRBJ1-1 and V is TRBV29-1; D gene ambiguous. This CDR3 has 13 residues. The V end was cut by 7 bases, the J end by 3 bases, with 15 bases between. Germline V gives CDR1 SQVTM, CDR2 ANQGSEA. In DNA, the CDR3 is TGCAGCGCCGGGGTCTCCCAGTACACTGAAGCTTTCTTT. Its translation: CSAGVSQYTEAFF.

The chain links TRBV20-1 to TRBJ2-5; D is uncertain. Germline V CDR1 and CDR2: DFQATT, SNEGSKA (reference sequence). The CDR3 has 11 amino acids. Trimming removed 6 bases from V and 5 bases from J, with 10 bases in between. CDR3 in amino acids: CSAEPRETQYF. CDR3 coding DNA: TGCAGTGCGGAGCCCAGGGAGACCCAGTACTTC.

The chain uses TRBV14 and TRBJ1-1; possibly TRBD1 for D (5 bases). Germline V gene sequence: CDR1 SGHDN, CDR2 FVKESK. Deletions cut 4 bases from V and 4 bases from J, with 13 bases between. This CDR3 region has 14 residues. CDR3 nucleotides: TGTGCCAGCAGCCTCACCCACACAGGCACTGAAGCTTTCTTT. Its translation: CASSLTHTGTEAFF.

A few counts support this clonotype. This sequence joins TRBV20-1 and TRBJ2-6; 7 nucleotides line up with TRBD1. The CDR3 runs to 16 residues. Germline CDR1 DFQATT, CDR2 SNEGSKA (reference sequence). Losses at the gene ends were 0 bases for V and 0 bases for J; bases not matched to a gene: 2. CDR3 sequence (DNA): TGCAGTGCTAGAGATTCAGGGGGCTCTGGGGCCAACGTCCTGACTTTC. It is translated as CSARDSGGSGANVLTF.

Concerning this clonotype: A much bigger clone sits one base away, suggesting this may be a read error. The rearrangement joins TRBV7-2 to TRBJ1-2; no clear D gene. This CDR3 has 12 residues. The germline gives CDR1 SGHTA, CDR2 FQGNSA. CDR3 nucleotides: TGTGCCAGCAGCTTAGAGGTCTATGGCTGCACCTTC. It codes for CASSLEVYGCTF.

V is TRBV10-3 and J is TRBJ1-4; perhaps TRBD1 as D (5 bases). This CDR3 spans 13 amino acids. Trimming pared 3 bases from V and 4 bases from J, leaving 6 bases between. Germline values: CDR1 ENHRY, CDR2 SYGVKD. The CDR3, as DNA: TGTGCCATCAGTGAACAGGTTAATGAAAAACTGTTTTTT. Translation: CAISEQVNEKLFF.